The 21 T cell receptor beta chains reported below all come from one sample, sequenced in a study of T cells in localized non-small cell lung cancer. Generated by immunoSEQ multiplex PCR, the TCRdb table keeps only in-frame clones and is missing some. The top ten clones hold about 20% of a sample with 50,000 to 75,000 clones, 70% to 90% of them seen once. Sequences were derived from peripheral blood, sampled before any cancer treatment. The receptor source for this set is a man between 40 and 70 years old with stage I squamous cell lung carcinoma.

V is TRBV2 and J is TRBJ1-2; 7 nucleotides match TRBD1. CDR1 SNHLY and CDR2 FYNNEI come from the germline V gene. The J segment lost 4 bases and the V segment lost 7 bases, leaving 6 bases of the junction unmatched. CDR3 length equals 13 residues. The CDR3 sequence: CASNRGPLYGYTF. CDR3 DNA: TGTGCCAGCAACAGGGGACCCCTCTATGGCTACACCTTC.

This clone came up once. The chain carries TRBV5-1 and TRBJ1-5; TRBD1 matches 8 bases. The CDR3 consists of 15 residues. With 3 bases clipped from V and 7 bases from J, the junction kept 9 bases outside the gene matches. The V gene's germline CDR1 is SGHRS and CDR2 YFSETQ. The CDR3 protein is CASSSDPGGGQPQHF. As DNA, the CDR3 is TGCGCCAGCAGCTCGGATCCAGGGGGCGGACAGCCCCAGCATTTT.

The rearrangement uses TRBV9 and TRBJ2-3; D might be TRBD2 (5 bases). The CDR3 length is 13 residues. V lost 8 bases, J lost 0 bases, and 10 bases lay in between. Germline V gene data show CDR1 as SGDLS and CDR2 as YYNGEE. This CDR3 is CASRGPSTDTQYF. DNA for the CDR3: TGTGCCAGTCGCGGGCCTAGCACAGATACGCAGTATTTT.

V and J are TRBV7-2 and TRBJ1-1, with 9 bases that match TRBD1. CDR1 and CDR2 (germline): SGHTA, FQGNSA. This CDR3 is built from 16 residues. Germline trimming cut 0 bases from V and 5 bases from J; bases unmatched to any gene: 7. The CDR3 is CASSLAGTGRGTEAFF. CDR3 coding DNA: TGTGCCAGCAGCTTAGCGGGGACAGGGAGAGGAACTGAAGCTTTCTTT.

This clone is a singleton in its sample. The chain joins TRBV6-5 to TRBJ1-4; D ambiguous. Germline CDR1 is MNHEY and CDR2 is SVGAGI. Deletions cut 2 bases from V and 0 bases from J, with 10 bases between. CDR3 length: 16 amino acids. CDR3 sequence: CASSYGGEATNEKLFF. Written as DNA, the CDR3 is TGTGCCAGCAGTTACGGTGGGGAAGCAACTAATGAAAAACTGTTTTTT.

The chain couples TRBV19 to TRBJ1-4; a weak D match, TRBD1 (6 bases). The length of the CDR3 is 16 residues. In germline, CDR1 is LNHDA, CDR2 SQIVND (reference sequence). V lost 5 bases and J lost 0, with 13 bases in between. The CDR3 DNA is TGTGCCAGTAGTTTGGTGGGGGCCTCAACTAATGAAAAACTGTTTTTT. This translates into CASSLVGASTNEKLFF.

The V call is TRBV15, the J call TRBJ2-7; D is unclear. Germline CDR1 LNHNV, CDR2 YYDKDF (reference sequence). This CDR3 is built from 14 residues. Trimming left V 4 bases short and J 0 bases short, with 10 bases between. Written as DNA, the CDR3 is TGTGCCACCAGCAAAAGGGTCAACTCCTACGAGCAGTACTTC. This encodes CATSKRVNSYEQYF.

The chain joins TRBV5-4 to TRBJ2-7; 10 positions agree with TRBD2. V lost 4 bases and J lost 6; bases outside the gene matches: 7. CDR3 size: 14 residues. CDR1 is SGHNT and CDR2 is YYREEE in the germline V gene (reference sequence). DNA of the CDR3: TGTGCCAGCAGCAGAGCGGGAGGGCCAGGCGAGCAGTACTTC. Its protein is CASSRAGGPGEQYF. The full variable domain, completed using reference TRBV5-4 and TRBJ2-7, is ETGVTQSPTHLIKTRGQQVTLRCSSQSGHNTVSWYQQALGQGPQFIFQYYREEENGRGNFPPRFSGLQFPNYSSELNVNALELDDSALYLCASSRAGGPGEQYFGPGTRLTVT.

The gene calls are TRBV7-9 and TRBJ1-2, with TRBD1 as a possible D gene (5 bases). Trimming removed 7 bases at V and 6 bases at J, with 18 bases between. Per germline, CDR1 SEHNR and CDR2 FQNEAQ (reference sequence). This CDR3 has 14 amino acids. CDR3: CASTSGGEFDGYTF. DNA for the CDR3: TGTGCCAGCACCTCGGGAGGGGAATTTGATGGCTACACCTTC.

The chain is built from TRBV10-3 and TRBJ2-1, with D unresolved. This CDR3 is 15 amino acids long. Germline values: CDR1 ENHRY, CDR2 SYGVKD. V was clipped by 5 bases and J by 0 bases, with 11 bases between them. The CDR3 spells CAISSVISSYNEQFF. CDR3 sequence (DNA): TGTGCCATCAGTTCAGTGATTAGCTCCTACAATGAGCAGTTCTTC.

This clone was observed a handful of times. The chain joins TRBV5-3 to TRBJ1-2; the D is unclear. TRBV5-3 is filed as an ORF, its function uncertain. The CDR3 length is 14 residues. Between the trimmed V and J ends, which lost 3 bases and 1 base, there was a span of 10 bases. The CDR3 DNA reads TGTGCCAGAAGCTCTCCACAGAGTAACTATGGCTACACCTTC. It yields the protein CARSSPQSNYGYTF.

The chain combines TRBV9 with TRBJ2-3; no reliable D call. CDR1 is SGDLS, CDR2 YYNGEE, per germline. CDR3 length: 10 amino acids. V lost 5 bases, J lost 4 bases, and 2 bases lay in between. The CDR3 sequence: CASRPDTQYF. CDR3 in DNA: TGTGCCAGCAGGCCAGATACGCAGTATTTT.

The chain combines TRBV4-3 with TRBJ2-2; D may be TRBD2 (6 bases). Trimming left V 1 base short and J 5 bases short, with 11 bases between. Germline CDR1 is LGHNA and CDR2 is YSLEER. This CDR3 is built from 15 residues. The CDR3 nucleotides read TGCGCCAGCAGCCAAGGGGACTCAAGAACCGGGGAGCTGTTTTTT. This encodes CASSQGDSRTGELFF.

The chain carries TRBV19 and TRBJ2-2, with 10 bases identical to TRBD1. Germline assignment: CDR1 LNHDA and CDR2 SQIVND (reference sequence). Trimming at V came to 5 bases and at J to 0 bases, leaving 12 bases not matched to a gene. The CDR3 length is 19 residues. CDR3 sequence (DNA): TGTGCCAGTAGTGATCCCCCCGGGACAGGGGTCCCGAACACCGGGGAGCTGTTTTTT. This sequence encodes CASSDPPGTGVPNTGELFF.

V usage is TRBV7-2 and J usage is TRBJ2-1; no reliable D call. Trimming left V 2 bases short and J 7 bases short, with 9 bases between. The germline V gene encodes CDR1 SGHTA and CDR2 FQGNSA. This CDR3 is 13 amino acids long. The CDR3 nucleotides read TGTGCCAGCAGCTTAAGATCAGTAAATGAGCAGTTCTTC. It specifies CASSLRSVNEQFF.

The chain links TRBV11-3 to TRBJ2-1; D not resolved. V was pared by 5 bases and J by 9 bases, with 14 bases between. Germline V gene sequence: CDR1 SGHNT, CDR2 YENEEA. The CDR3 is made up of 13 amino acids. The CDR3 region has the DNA TGTGCCAGCAGCCCGAGCGTGCACAGTGAGCAGTTCTTC. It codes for CASSPSVHSEQFF.

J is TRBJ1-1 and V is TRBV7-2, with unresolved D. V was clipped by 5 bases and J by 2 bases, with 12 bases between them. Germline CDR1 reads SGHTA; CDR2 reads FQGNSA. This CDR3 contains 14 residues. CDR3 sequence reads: CASSPFQANTEAFF. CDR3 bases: TGTGCCAGCAGCCCCTTCCAGGCAAACACTGAAGCTTTCTTT.

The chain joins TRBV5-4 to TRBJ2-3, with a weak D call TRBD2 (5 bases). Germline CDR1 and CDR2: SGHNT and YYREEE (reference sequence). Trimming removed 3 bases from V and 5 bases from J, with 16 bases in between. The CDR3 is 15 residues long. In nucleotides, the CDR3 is TGTGCCAGCAGCTATCCGGACTCGGCAGGAGATACGCAGTATTTT. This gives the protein CASSYPDSAGDTQYF.

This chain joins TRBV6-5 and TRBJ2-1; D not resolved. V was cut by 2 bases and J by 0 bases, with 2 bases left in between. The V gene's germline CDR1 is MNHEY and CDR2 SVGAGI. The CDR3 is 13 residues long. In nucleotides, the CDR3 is TGTGCCAGCAGTTACACCTCCTACAATGAGCAGTTCTTC. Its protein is CASSYTSYNEQFF.

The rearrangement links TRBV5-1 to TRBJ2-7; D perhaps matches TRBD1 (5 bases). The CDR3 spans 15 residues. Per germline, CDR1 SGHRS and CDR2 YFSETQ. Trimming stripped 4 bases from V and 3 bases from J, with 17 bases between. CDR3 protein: CASSPAAGFDYEQYF. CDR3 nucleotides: TGCGCCAGCAGCCCCGCGGCAGGGTTTGACTACGAGCAGTACTTC.

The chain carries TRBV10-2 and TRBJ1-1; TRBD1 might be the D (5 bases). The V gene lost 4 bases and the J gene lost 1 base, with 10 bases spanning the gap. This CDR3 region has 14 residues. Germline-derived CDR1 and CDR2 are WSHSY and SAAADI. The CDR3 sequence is CASSVGDSNTEAFF. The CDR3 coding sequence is TGCGCCAGCAGTGTCGGGGACTCGAACACTGAAGCTTTCTTT.